The sample holds many counts of the clone carrying this T cell receptor (beta chain). Its antigen is as yet unknown. This CDR3 is 14 amino acids long. CDR1 and CDR2 from the germline V gene are MNHEY and SVGAGI. V lost 4 bases and J 0 bases, leaving 8 bases between the germline ends. This entry comes from a study of blood T cells in healthy people across ages. Using a J-beta primer mix together with a sample-barcoded 5' primer, a second PCR was run for roughly 6 to 12 cycles. TCRdb reprocessed the 5' RACE reads with MiXCR, giving one entry per CDR3 protein. Of over a million distinct CDR3 sequences listed, approximately 42% are singletons. Whole-study findings and limits: In long-lived donors, naive CD4+ cell counts and diversity exceeded those of aged donors.

The chain combines TRBV6-5 with TRBJ2-3; unclear D gene. Sequencing was done on a sample of blood. The sequence derives from a woman aged 18-29 years in good health. The CDR3 DNA sequence: TGTGCCAGCAGTTTCGGCCTTAGCACAGATACGCAGTATTTT. Amino acids: CASSFGLSTDTQYF.